The sequence of this T cell receptor beta chain was determined in a study of type 1 regulatory T cells. Turning to this clonotype: Its antigen is not known.

MiXCR, applied by TCRdb to the reads, yields one record per CDR3 protein. The sample lists over 55,000 distinct CDR3 sequences, about 69% occurring once. Germline lookup yields CDR1 SGHTA and CDR2 FQGNSA. V was shortened by 6 bases and J by 2 bases, with 11 bases between the two germline ends. The CDR3 consists of 13 residues. Sequences were obtained from cultured T cells, either the whole culture or a sorted T cell fraction (not recorded which). Subset indicated: Tr1-enriched cell product generated in vitro against host alloantigens. The chain carries TRBV7-2 and TRBJ2-7; D is uncertain. The receptor comes from a human donor in good health. CDR3 loop: CASSSIGTYEQYF. Here the CDR3 DNA reads TGTGCCAGCAGTTCCATCGGAACCTACGAGCAGTACTTC.